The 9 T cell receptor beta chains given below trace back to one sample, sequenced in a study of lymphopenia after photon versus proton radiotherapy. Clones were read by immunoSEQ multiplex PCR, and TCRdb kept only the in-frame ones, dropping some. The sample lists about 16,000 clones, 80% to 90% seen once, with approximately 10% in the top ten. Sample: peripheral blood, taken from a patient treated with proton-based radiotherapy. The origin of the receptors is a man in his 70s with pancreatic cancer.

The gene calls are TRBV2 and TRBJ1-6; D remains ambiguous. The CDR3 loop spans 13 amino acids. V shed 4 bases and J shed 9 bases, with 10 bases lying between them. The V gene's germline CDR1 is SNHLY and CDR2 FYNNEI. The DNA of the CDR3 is TGTGCCAGCAGTGCCAATCGGGGTTCACCCCTCCACTTT. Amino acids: CASSANRGSPLHF.

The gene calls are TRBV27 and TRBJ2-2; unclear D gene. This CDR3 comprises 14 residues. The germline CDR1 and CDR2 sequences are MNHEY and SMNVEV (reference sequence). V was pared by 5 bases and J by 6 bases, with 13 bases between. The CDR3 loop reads CASSNLNKPGELFF. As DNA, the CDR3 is TGTGCCAGCAGTAATCTGAACAAACCCGGGGAGCTGTTTTTT.

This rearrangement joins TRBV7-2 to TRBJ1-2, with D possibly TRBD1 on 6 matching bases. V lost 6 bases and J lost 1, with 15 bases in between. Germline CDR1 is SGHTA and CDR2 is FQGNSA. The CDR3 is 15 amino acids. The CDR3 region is CASRPSTGINYGYTF. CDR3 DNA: TGTGCCAGCAGACCTTCGACAGGTATTAACTATGGCTACACCTTC.

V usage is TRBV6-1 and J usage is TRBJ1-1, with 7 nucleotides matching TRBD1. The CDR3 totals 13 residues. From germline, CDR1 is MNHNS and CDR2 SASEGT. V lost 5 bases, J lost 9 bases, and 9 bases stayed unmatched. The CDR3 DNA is TGTGCCAGCAGTAGAGTAGGGACAGACCAAGCTTTCTTT. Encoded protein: CASSRVGTDQAFF.

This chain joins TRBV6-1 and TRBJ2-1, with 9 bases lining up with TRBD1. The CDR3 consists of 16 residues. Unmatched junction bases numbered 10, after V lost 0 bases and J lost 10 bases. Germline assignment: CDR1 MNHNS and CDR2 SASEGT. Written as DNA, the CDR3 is TGTGCCAGCAGTGAAGCGGCCGGGACAGGGATGTACGAGCAGTTCTTC. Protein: CASSEAAGTGMYEQFF.

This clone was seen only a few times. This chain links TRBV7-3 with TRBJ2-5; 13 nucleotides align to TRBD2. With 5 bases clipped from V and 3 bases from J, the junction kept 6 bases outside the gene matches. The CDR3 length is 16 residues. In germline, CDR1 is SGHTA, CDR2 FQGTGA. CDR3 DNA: TGTGCCAGCAGCCCAGGACTAGCGGGAGTGGAAGAGACCCAGTACTTC. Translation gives CASSPGLAGVEETQYF.

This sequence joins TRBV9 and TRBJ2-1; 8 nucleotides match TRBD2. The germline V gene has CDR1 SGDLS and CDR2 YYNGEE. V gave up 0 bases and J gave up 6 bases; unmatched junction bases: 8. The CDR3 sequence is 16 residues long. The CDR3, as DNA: TGTGCCAGCAGCGTAGGCCCGGGAGGGGTGACCAATGAGCAGTTCTTC. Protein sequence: CASSVGPGGVTNEQFF.

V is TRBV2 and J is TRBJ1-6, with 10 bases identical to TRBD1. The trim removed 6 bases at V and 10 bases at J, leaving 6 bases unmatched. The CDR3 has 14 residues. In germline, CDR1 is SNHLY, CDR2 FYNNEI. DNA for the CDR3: TGTGCCAGCAGGGCGGACAGGGGGTCCTCACCCCTCCACTTT. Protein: CASRADRGSSPLHF. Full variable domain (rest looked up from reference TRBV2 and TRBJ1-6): EPEVTQTPSHQVTQMGQEVILRCVPISNHLYFYWYRQILGQKVEFLVSFYNNEISEKSEIFDDQFSVERPDGSNFTLKIRSTKLEDSAMYFCASRADRGSSPLHFGNGTRLTVT.

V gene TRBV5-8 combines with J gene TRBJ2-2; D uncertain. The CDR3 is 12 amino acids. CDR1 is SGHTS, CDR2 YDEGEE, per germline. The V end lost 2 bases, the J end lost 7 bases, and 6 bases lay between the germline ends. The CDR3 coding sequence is TGTGCCAGCAGCTTATGGGGCGGGGAGCTGTTTTTT. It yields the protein CASSLWGGELFF.